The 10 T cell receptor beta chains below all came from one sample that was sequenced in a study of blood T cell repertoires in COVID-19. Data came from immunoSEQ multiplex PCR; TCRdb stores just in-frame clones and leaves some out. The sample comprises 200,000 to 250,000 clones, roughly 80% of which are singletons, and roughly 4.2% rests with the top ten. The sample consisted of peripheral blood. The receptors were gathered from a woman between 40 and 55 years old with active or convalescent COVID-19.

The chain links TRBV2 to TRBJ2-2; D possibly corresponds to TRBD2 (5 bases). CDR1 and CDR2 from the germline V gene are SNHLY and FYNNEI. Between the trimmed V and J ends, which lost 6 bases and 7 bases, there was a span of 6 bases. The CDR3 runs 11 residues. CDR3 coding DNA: TGTGCCAGCAGACTAGGCGGGGAGCTGTTTTTT. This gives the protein CASRLGGELFF.

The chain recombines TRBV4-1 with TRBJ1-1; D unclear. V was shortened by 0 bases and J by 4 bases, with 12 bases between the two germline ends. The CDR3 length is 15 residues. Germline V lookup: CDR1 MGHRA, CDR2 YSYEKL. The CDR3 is CASSQDAGLATEAFF. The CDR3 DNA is TGCGCCAGCAGCCAAGATGCAGGCCTAGCCACTGAAGCTTTCTTT.

CDR3 sequence: CASSFSGLAGDQETQYF. The CDR3 DNA follows: TGTGCCAGCAGCTTTAGCGGACTAGCGGGGGACCAAGAGACCCAGTACTTC. The chain carries TRBV7-9 and TRBJ2-5; 13 bases align to TRBD2. The germline V gene has CDR1 SEHNR and CDR2 FQNEAQ (reference sequence). This CDR3 has 17 residues. J lost 0 bases, V lost 3 bases, and 4 bases had no gene match.

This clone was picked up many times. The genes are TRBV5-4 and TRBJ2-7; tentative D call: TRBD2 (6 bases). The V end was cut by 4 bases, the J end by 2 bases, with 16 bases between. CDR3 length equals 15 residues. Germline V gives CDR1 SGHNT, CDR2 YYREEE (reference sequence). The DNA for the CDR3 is TGTGCCAGCAGCCCGGGGGACCCCAGGGCCTACGAGCAGTACTTC. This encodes CASSPGDPRAYEQYF.

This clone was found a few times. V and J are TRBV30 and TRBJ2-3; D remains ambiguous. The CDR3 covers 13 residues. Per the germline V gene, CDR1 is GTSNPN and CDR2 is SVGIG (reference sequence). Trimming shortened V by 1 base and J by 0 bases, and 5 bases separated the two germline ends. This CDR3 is CAWSDSSTDTQYF. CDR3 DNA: TGTGCCTGGAGTGACAGTAGCACAGATACGCAGTATTTT.

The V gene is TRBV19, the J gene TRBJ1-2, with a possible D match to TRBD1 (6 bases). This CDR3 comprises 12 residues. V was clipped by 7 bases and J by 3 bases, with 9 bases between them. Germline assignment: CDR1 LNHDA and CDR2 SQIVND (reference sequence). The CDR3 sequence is CASMQGYYGYTF. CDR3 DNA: TGTGCCAGTATGCAGGGGTACTATGGCTACACCTTC.

The CDR3 DNA reads TGTGCCAGCAGCTTAGTGGGGGGATGGGGAGATCAGCCCCAGCATTTT. Translation gives CASSLVGGWGDQPQHF. The V call is TRBV7-2, the J call TRBJ1-5; tentatively, D is TRBD1 (5 bases). V was clipped by 1 base and J by 5 bases, with 15 bases between them. CDR1 and CDR2 (germline): SGHTA, FQGNSA. This CDR3 spans 16 amino acids.

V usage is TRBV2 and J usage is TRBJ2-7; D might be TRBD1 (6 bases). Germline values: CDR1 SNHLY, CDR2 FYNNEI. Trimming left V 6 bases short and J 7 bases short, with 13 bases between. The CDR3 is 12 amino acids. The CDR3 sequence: CASRGAGREQYF. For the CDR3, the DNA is TGTGCCAGCAGGGGGGCAGGGCGGGAGCAGTACTTC. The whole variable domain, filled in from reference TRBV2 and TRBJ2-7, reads EPEVTQTPSHQVTQMGQEVILRCVPISNHLYFYWYRQILGQKVEFLVSFYNNEISEKSEIFDDQFSVERPDGSNFTLKIRSTKLEDSAMYFCASRGAGREQYFGPGTRLTVT.

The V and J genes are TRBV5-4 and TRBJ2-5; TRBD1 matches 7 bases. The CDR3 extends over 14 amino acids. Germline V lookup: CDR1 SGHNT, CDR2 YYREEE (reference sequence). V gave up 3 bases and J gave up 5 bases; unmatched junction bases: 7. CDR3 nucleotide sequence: TGTGCCAGCAGCTCCGACAGGGTCAGGGAGACCCAGTACTTC. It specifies CASSSDRVRETQYF.

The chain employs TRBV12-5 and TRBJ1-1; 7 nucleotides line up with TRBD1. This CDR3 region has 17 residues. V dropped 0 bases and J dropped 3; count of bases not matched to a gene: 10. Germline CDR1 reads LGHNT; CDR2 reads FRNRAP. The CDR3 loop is CASGLVWDSLGDTEAFF. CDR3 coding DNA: TGTGCTAGTGGTTTGGTGTGGGACAGCCTCGGGGACACTGAAGCTTTCTTT. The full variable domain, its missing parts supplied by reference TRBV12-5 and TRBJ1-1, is DARVTQTPRHKVTEMGQEVTMRCQPILGHNTVFWYRQTMMQGLELLAYFRNRAPLDDSGMPKDRFSAEMPDATLATLKIQPSEPRDSAVYFCASGLVWDSLGDTEAFFGQGTRLTVV.